This TCR beta chain was recorded in a study of beta chain features in type 1 diabetes. Study context: Sorted cells, some 98,000,000 in number, were examined across all samples. Study-level findings and limits: Within each of all four CD4+ subsets, Type 1 diabetes patients had TCRB CDR3s that were moderately but significantly shorter.

The J segment lost 4 bases and the V segment lost 2 bases, leaving 0 bases of the junction unmatched. CDR1 and CDR2 from the germline V gene are GTSNPN and SVGIG (reference sequence). This CDR3 comprises 12 residues. Every isolated RNA sample was fully reverse transcribed, so sequencing captured expressed TCRB transcripts. The assay was immunoSEQ multiplex PCR, and TCRdb's table has in-frame clones only and misses some. This repertoire shows about 300,000 clones, about 13% found once; its top ten account for 0.015%. This clone showed up just a few times. Antigen specificity is unknown. The sequence was obtained from a young woman with type 1 diabetes. The V and J genes are TRBV30 and TRBJ2-3; 7 bases are shared with TRBD1. The sample was naive CD4+ T cells from blood. Written as DNA, the CDR3 is TGTGCCTGGAGTACAGGGGCAGATACGCAGTATTTT. Its protein is CAWSTGADTQYF.